This record concerns one TCR beta chain sequence. The junction differs from germline at one of its ends, possibly a read error. The germline gives CDR1 SGHAT, CDR2 FQNNGV. CDR3 length equals 16 residues. These data come from a study of tumor and adjacent non-tumor tissue in lung cancer. RNA was extracted from bulk tissue without any cell sorting. A modified ARM-PCR protocol with three rounds of nested PCR amplified TCRbeta. A single record per CDR3 protein comes from TCRdb applying MiXCR to the multiplex PCR reads. The data hold approximately 120,000 distinct CDR3 sequences, with around 75% observed a single time.

This TCR was recovered from a woman in her sixties with non-small cell lung cancer. Material: lung tumor tissue. V is TRBV11-2 and J is TRBJ2-2, with D tentatively TRBD2 (5 bases). The CDR3 nucleotides are TGTGCCAGCAGCTTAGTATTGGCGGCACACACCGGGGAGCTGCTGTTT. It is translated as CASSLVLAAHTGELLF.